The subject of this entry is one TCR beta chain. Antigen: not known. The sample is drawn from a study of identical twins. The study's findings and limits: Compared with unrelated sharing, twin-shared out-of-frame alpha sequences had more low-probability sequences. Memory repertoires lacked the insertion deficit that abundant cord blood beta clonotypes showed.

V lost 1 base and J lost 6, with 6 bases in between. Germline CDR1 KGHDR, CDR2 SFDVKD. CDR3 length equals 12 residues. cDNA molecules carried unique molecular identifiers, and template switching added a universal primer site. MiXCR, applied by TCRdb to the 5' RACE reads, yields one record per CDR3 protein. The data hold some 900,000 distinct CDR3 sequences, with over 9% observed a single time. Separately, the same data were catalogued under a study of yellow fever vaccine responses in identical twins.

This chain uses TRBV24-1 with TRBJ2-7, with unresolved D. The sequenced sample consisted of PBMCs. The receptor was derived from a woman under 30 in good health. The chain's CDR3 is CATSDFRGEQYF. CDR3 sequence (DNA): TGTGCCACCAGTGATTTTAGAGGCGAGCAGTACTTC.